The 26 T cell receptor beta chains below all came from one sample that was sequenced in a study of T cells in Graves' hyperthyroidism and ophthalmopathy. Amplification of TCR beta CDR3 regions was performed using RNA transcripts as template. HTBI primers were employed in a first-round RT-PCR of the TCR CDR3. In TCRdb, the multiplex PCR reads were re-called with MiXCR into one record per CDR3 protein. In the table there are 450,000 to 600,000 distinct CDR3 sequences, just under 20% of which are singletons. What was sequenced was blood. Receptors originate from a man between 35 and 55 years old with Graves' ophthalmopathy.

The V and J genes are TRBV29-1 and TRBJ2-5; D may be TRBD2 (6 bases). V was shortened by 1 base and J by 4 bases, with 10 bases between the two germline ends. Germline CDR1 reads SQVTM; CDR2 reads ANQGSEA. This CDR3 region has 13 residues. The CDR3 sequence is CSVEGLVGETQYF. In nucleotides, the CDR3 is TGCAGCGTTGAAGGACTAGTCGGAGAGACCCAGTACTTC.

The table lists this clonotype with many counts. J is TRBJ2-3 and V is TRBV12-3 or TRBV12-4; D may be TRBD2 (6 bases). This CDR3 has 13 amino acids. V was clipped by 4 bases and J by 4 bases, with 9 bases between them. CDR3 in DNA: TGTGCCAGCAGTTGGAGGAGGGCAGATACGCAGTATTTT. Its protein is CASSWRRADTQYF.

This clonotype appeared many times. The chain carries TRBV30 and TRBJ2-7; 7 bases agree with TRBD1. The CDR3 is made up of 13 amino acids. Germline CDR1 is GTSNPN and CDR2 is SVGIG (reference sequence). V was clipped by 1 base and J by 4 bases; unmatched bases: 4. CDR3 sequence: CAWSERTGYEQYF. The CDR3 bases are TGTGCCTGGAGTGAGCGGACAGGTTACGAGCAGTACTTC.

The chain couples TRBV6-1 to TRBJ2-7; 11 bases align to TRBD2. This CDR3 contains 14 residues. With V trimmed by 7 bases and J by 3 bases, 5 bases remained unmatched. Germline assignment: CDR1 MNHNS and CDR2 SASEGT. The CDR3 nucleotides are TGTGCCAGCACCTTGACTAGCGGGGACTACGAGCAGTACTTC. Translating gives CASTLTSGDYEQYF.

The V and J genes are TRBV20-1 and TRBJ2-5; TRBD2 agrees at 7 bases. Germline assignment: CDR1 DFQATT and CDR2 SNEGSKA (reference sequence). The CDR3 is 16 amino acids. V lost 1 base, J lost 2 bases, and 10 bases stayed unmatched. The CDR3 DNA reads as TGCAGTGCTAGAGTCCCTCTACTAGCGAGACAAGAGACCCAGTACTTC. It encodes CSARVPLLARQETQYF.

The sample holds a few counts of this clonotype. J is TRBJ2-1 and V is TRBV7-6; D may be TRBD2 (7 bases). Trimming removed 1 base from V and 5 bases from J, with 15 bases in between. This CDR3 spans 16 amino acids. Looked up from germline, CDR1 is SGHVS and CDR2 is FNYEAQ. The CDR3 nucleotides read TGTGCCAGCAGCTTAGGGATAGGGCGGGGGCACAATGAGCAGTTCTTC. Amino acids: CASSLGIGRGHNEQFF.

This clonotype was detected a few times. J is TRBJ2-7 and V is TRBV4-2, with a weak D call TRBD1 (5 bases). CDR1 is LGHNA and CDR2 is YNFKEQ in the germline V gene. The CDR3 is 13 residues long. Trimming removed 1 base at V and 5 bases at J, with 9 bases between. In DNA form, the CDR3 reads TGTGCCAGCAGCCAAGGACAGAACAACGAGCAGTACTTC. Translating it yields CASSQGQNNEQYF.

This clonotype was counted ten times or more. The chain has TRBV27 and TRBJ2-7; weak D call: TRBD2 (6 bases). The CDR3 consists of 14 residues. V lost 11 bases and J lost 4, with 21 bases in between. The germline V gene has CDR1 MNHEY and CDR2 SMNVEV (reference sequence). In nucleotides, the CDR3 is TGTGCCCGATCTAGCGAACTCCCTCATTACGAGCAGTACTTC. Translating gives CARSSELPHYEQYF.

This clonotype was seen a few times. CDR3 bases: TGCAGCGTACTTAGCGGGTACTCCTACGAGCAGTACTTC. Its protein is CSVLSGYSYEQYF. This chain uses TRBV29-1 with TRBJ2-7; TRBD2 matches at 7 bases. This CDR3 is 13 amino acids long. V trimming: 6 bases; J trimming: 0 bases; junction bases outside the gene matches: 5. Germline V gene sequence: CDR1 SQVTM, CDR2 ANQGSEA.

The chain links TRBV7-2 to TRBJ2-5, with 9 bases aligning to TRBD2. Germline assignment: CDR1 SGHTA and CDR2 FQGNSA. V shed 5 bases, J shed 2 bases, and the junction held 9 bases outside the gene matches. This CDR3 region has 16 residues. CDR3 sequence (DNA): TGTGCCAGCAGCGTACTTAGCGGGAGAACGCAAGAGACCCAGTACTTC. It yields the protein CASSVLSGRTQETQYF.

There are many counts of this clonotype. The chain employs TRBV18 and TRBJ2-7, with 7 bases matching TRBD2. CDR3 length equals 15 residues. CDR1 KGHSH and CDR2 LQKENI come from the germline V gene. Unmatched junction bases numbered 10, after V lost 5 bases and J lost 3 bases. The CDR3 loop reads CASSSGTSLGYEQYF. The CDR3, as DNA: TGTGCCAGCTCAAGCGGGACGTCCCTCGGCTACGAGCAGTACTTC.

In its sample, this clonotype was seen a few times. This chain connects TRBV6-1 to TRBJ2-2; tentatively, D is TRBD1 or TRBD2 (7 bases each). There are 17 residues in the CDR3. The V end was cut by 0 bases, the J end by 11 bases, with 22 bases between. Per germline, CDR1 MNHNS and CDR2 SASEGT. In DNA form, the CDR3 reads TGTGCCAGCAGTGAAGCGGGAGAGACAGGGAGGGGCCCTGAGCTGTTTTTT. Translation gives CASSEAGETGRGPELFF.

This clonotype was counted between two and nine times. This chain links TRBV6-1 with TRBJ1-2; D gene ambiguous. Germline V gene sequence: CDR1 MNHNS, CDR2 SASEGT. V was trimmed by 8 bases and J by 3 bases, leaving 22 bases between them. The CDR3 has 16 amino acids. The DNA for the CDR3 is TGTGCCAGCCAAGGGCTCAAAAGCTCAGAGGACTATGGCTACACCTTC. Amino acid sequence: CASQGLKSSEDYGYTF.

This clonotype appeared many times. V is TRBV2 and J is TRBJ1-5, with 8 positions matching TRBD1. CDR1 is SNHLY, CDR2 FYNNEI, per germline. The CDR3 extends over 14 amino acids. The V segment lost 6 bases and the J segment 3 bases; nucleotides outside the gene matches: 4. In nucleotides, the CDR3 is TGTGCCAGCAGCTCGGACAGGGACAATCAGCCCCAGCATTTT. Its translation is CASSSDRDNQPQHF.

The chain couples TRBV20-1 to TRBJ2-3; D possibly uses TRBD1 or TRBD2 (5 bases each). This CDR3 is 11 amino acids long. Germline assignment: CDR1 DFQATT and CDR2 SNEGSKA (reference sequence). The ends were cut back, 5 bases at V and 5 bases at J, with 8 bases in the middle. CDR3 sequence: CSAGTVDTQYF. CDR3 in DNA: TGCAGTGCTGGGACGGTAGATACGCAGTATTTT.

This clonotype has ten or more counts. The rearrangement links TRBV11-2 to TRBJ1-1, with 7 bases identical to TRBD1. The V segment lost 6 bases and the J segment 2 bases; nucleotides outside the gene matches: 6. The CDR3 is 14 residues long. Germline lookup yields CDR1 SGHAT and CDR2 FQNNGV. The CDR3 is CASRPTGRNTEAFF. The CDR3 nucleotides are TGTGCCAGCAGACCGACAGGGAGAAACACTGAAGCTTTCTTT. The full variable domain, rest sourced from reference TRBV11-2 and TRBJ1-1, is EAGVAQSPRYKIIEKRQSVAFWCNPISGHATLYWYQQILGQGPKLLIQFQNNGVVDDSQLPKDRFSAERLKGVDSTLKIQPAKLEDSAVYLCASRPTGRNTEAFFGQGTRLTVV.

Concerning this clonotype itself: At one boundary the junction diverges from the germline segment, which might be a read error. The chain carries TRBV12-3 or TRBV12-4 and TRBJ1-4; 7 bases are a match to TRBD1. The CDR3 spans 15 residues. Here the CDR3 DNA reads TGTGCCAGCAACCACAGGGGCCTAAGAGATGAAACACTGTTTTTT. Its translation: CASNHRGLRDETLFF.

This chain joins TRBV25-1 and TRBJ2-4; D is perhaps TRBD1 or TRBD2 (5 bases each). CDR3 length: 13 residues. The V end was cut by 7 bases, the J end by 6 bases, with 13 bases between. CDR1 MGHDK and CDR2 SYGVNS come from the germline V gene. CDR3 nucleotides: TGTGCCAGCACCCTACGGGACGGAAACATTCAGTACTTC. Translation gives CASTLRDGNIQYF.

This clonotype has only a few counts. The rearrangement links TRBV20-1 to TRBJ1-4; a possible D gene is TRBD1 (5 bases). Germline loops: CDR1 DFQATT, CDR2 SNEGSKA (reference sequence). V lost 1 base and J 8 bases, leaving 20 bases between the germline ends. The CDR3 is 16 residues long. CDR3 in DNA: TGCAGTGCTAGAGTGGAGACAGCCGACAACATCGAAAAACTGTTTTTT. Translated, it gives CSARVETADNIEKLFF.

A remark on this clonotype: The germline gene is not matched at one end of the junction; a read error may be the cause. CDR3 in DNA: TGCGCCGGCAGCCTGACGGGGGCCTTGAACAATGAGCAGTTCTTC. Protein product: CAGSLTGALNNEQFF. The rearrangement links TRBV5-1 to TRBJ2-1, with D possibly being TRBD1 or TRBD2 (6 bases each). The CDR3 is 15 amino acids. Germline values: CDR1 SGHRS, CDR2 YFSETQ.

The table lists this clonotype with a few counts. The chain carries TRBV18 and TRBJ2-5; 12 nucleotides align to TRBD2. The trim removed 3 bases at V and 5 bases at J, leaving 10 bases unmatched. The CDR3 sequence is 17 residues long. Germline CDR1 reads KGHSH; CDR2 reads LQKENI. Written as DNA, the CDR3 is TGTGCCAGCTCACCCATCGCCGGACTAGCGGGGAAGGAGACCCAGTACTTC. This gives the protein CASSPIAGLAGKETQYF.

As for this clonotype: A much more abundant neighbour one base away suggests this may be a read error. The chain carries TRBV6-2 or TRBV6-3 and TRBJ1-2, with TRBD1 identical over 8 bases. Trimming cost V 3 bases and J 2 bases; bases outside gene matches: 2. Germline assignment: CDR1 MNHEY and CDR2 SVGEGT. CDR3 length equals 14 residues. In DNA, the CDR3 is TGTGCCAGCAGTTATCGGACAGGGAACTATGGCTACACCTTC. Amino acid sequence: CASSYRTGNYGYTF.

This clonotype was counted at least ten times. The chain links TRBV19 to TRBJ1-1; no clear D gene. The germline CDR1 and CDR2 sequences are LNHDA and SQIVND (reference sequence). Deletions cut 0 bases from V and 5 bases from J, with 16 bases between. This CDR3 comprises 16 residues. CDR3: CASSIDGRGIGTEAFF. DNA of the CDR3: TGTGCCAGTAGTATAGATGGGCGGGGAATCGGGACTGAAGCTTTCTTT.

This sequence joins TRBV27 and TRBJ2-7; D is ambiguous. Trimming pared 7 bases from V and 0 bases from J, leaving 13 bases between. The CDR3 consists of 14 residues. Germline values: CDR1 MNHEY, CDR2 SMNVEV (reference sequence). This CDR3 reads CASTSSPDSYEQYF. In DNA form, the CDR3 reads TGTGCCAGCACCTCCAGTCCGGACTCCTACGAGCAGTACTTC.

In its sample, this clonotype was seen many times. The chain joins TRBV2 to TRBJ2-5; D ambiguous. This CDR3 has 14 residues. Germline CDR1 reads SNHLY; CDR2 reads FYNNEI. Trimming shortened V by 6 bases and J by 0 bases, and 11 bases separated the two germline ends. Written as DNA, the CDR3 is TGTGCCAGCAGGATCACCCGGTACCAAGAGACCCAGTACTTC. Protein: CASRITRYQETQYF.

This clonotype appeared many times. The V gene is TRBV5-1, the J gene TRBJ2-3; 10 bases are a match to TRBD1. Germline V gene lookup returns CDR1 SGHRS and CDR2 YFSETQ. V shed 5 bases and J 5 bases; nucleotides not matched to a gene: 5. The CDR3 contains 14 residues. CDR3 amino acids: CASRAGTGEDTQYF. The CDR3 DNA is TGCGCCAGCAGGGCCGGGACAGGGGAAGATACGCAGTATTTT.